Following are 16 T cell receptor beta chains from one sample sequenced in a study of regulatory T cells in long-lasting Graves disease. This sample's time point: persistent/refractory GD, antithyroid drugs over 5 years with positive TRAb. Researchers made the TCR library from RNA that was extracted from PBMCs. Combining iRepertoire HTBI primers with Arm-PCR of CDR3 regions, the authors built TCR beta libraries. One entry per CDR3 protein results from TCRdb running MiXCR on the multiplex PCR reads. Among 400,000 or so distinct CDR3 sequences, less than 25% were seen once, and the ten largest hold less than 25%. The sequences come from peripheral blood mononuclear cells (PBMCs), collected when the disease was refractory, from a patient treated with antithyroid drugs. The receptors come from a female donor with Graves disease.

V and J are TRBV20-1 and TRBJ1-6; a weak D match, TRBD1 (5 bases). The CDR3 is 15 amino acids. Trimming pared 3 bases from V and 8 bases from J, leaving 17 bases between. Germline loops: CDR1 DFQATT, CDR2 SNEGSKA (reference sequence). The CDR3 DNA reads TGCAGTGCTAGGAGCACGGGGGTGTTAGATTCACCCCTCCACTTT. Its protein is CSARSTGVLDSPLHF.

As for this clonotype: A much larger clone differs from this one at a single base, so this may be a read error. The rearrangement joins TRBV7-2 to TRBJ2-4, with D unresolved. Germline loops: CDR1 SGHTA, CDR2 FQGNSA. This CDR3 spans 13 amino acids. Trimming pared 2 bases from V and 9 bases from J, leaving 11 bases between. The CDR3 is CASSLNRGGIQYF. CDR3 nucleotide sequence: TGTGCCAGCAGCTTAAATAGAGGCGGCATTCAGTACTTC.

Remarks on this clonotype: This may be a read error, as it is one base from a much larger clone. The V and J genes are TRBV28 and TRBJ2-4; D may match TRBD1 or TRBD2 (5 bases each). Per the germline V gene, CDR1 is MDHEN and CDR2 is SYDVKM. The CDR3 runs to 15 residues. The CDR3 DNA reads TGTGCCTGCAGTTTAGAGTCCGGGGACGAAAACATTCAGTACTTC. Translated, it gives CACSLESGDENIQYF.

This sequence joins TRBV7-2 and TRBJ2-6; 7 bases are a match to TRBD1. The CDR3 has 17 amino acids. V shed 4 bases, J shed 1 base, and the junction held 7 bases outside the gene matches. Germline values: CDR1 SGHTA, CDR2 FQGNSA. CDR3 DNA: TGTGCCAGCAGCTATTGGACAGGACCTTCTGGGGCCAACGTCCTGACTTTC. Amino acids: CASSYWTGPSGANVLTF.

This clonotype was seen more than once but under ten times. V usage is TRBV5-1 and J usage is TRBJ2-2; 8 nucleotides agree with TRBD2. J was trimmed by 7 bases and V by 1 base; bases with no gene match: 12. The length of the CDR3 is 17 residues. The germline gives CDR1 SGHRS, CDR2 YFSETQ. In DNA, the CDR3 is TGCGCCAGCAGCTTGAGCCCCGGGAGGGCGCGGGACGGGGAGCTGTTTTTT. Its translation: CASSLSPGRARDGELFF.

This clonotype was seen many times. This chain connects TRBV24-1 to TRBJ2-5; D is tentatively TRBD1 or TRBD2 (5 bases each). Germline assignment: CDR1 KGHDR and CDR2 SFDVKD. V was cut by 3 bases and J by 1 base, with 14 bases left in between. The CDR3 contains 16 residues. The CDR3 DNA reads as TGTGCCACCAGTGATCCCCCCGGGGCAGGCCAAGAGACCCAGTACTTC. Encoded protein: CATSDPPGAGQETQYF.

This clonotype has a count of ten or more. The chain recombines TRBV27 with TRBJ2-2; D is unclear. CDR1 and CDR2 from the germline V gene are MNHEY and SMNVEV (reference sequence). The CDR3 contains 14 residues. The V and J ends lost 1 base and 7 bases respectively, with 10 bases between them. The CDR3 sequence: CASSLLGSHGELFF. CDR3 DNA sequence: TGTGCCAGCAGTTTATTGGGGTCGCACGGGGAGCTGTTTTTT.

This clonotype was seen once. The V and J genes are TRBV7-3 and TRBJ2-3; TRBD1 matches 11 bases. With 5 bases clipped from V and 6 bases from J, the junction kept 7 bases outside the gene matches. This CDR3 comprises 15 residues. Germline V CDR1 and CDR2: SGHTA, FQGTGA. As DNA, the CDR3 is TGTGCCAGCAGCCGGACAGGGGGCGTTGGGGATACGCAGTATTTT. This codes for CASSRTGGVGDTQYF.

This clonotype has ten or more counts. V and J are TRBV19 and TRBJ1-2; D gene ambiguous. The germline V and J ends were trimmed by 1 base and 3 bases, with 9 bases remaining between them. The germline V gene has CDR1 LNHDA and CDR2 SQIVND (reference sequence). The length of the CDR3 is 14 residues. The CDR3 sequence: CASSIAVGDYGYTF. CDR3 nucleotides: TGTGCCAGTAGTATAGCGGTCGGGGACTATGGCTACACCTTC. Looking up the rest from reference TRBV19 and TRBJ1-2 gives the full variable domain: DGGITQSPKYLFRKEGQNVTLSCEQNLNHDAMYWYRQDPGQGLRLIYYSQIVNDFQKGDIAEGYSVSREKKESFPLTVTSAQKNPTAFYLCASSIAVGDYGYTFGSGTRLTVV.

This clonotype was observed a few times. This sequence joins TRBV6-2 or TRBV6-3 and TRBJ2-6; D gene uncertain. V was pared by 7 bases and J by 4 bases, with 23 bases between. The germline gives CDR1 MNHEY, CDR2 SVGEGT. This CDR3 contains 18 residues. The CDR3 reads CASTEVLTGRYGANVLTF. CDR3 in DNA: TGTGCCAGCACCGAAGTCCTGACCGGGCGGTACGGGGCCAACGTCCTGACTTTC.

This clonotype was observed a handful of times. The chain carries TRBV19 and TRBJ2-7; D might be TRBD1 or TRBD2, each matching 5 bases. V was pared by 4 bases and J by 3 bases, with 10 bases between. The length of the CDR3 is 13 residues. Germline V lookup: CDR1 LNHDA, CDR2 SQIVND (reference sequence). The CDR3 coding sequence is TGTGCCAGTAGTACGGGACGGCGCTACGAGCAGTACTTC. Translating it yields CASSTGRRYEQYF.

The chain combines TRBV6-2 or TRBV6-3 with TRBJ1-2; TRBD1 matches 9 bases. The germline gives CDR1 MNHEY, CDR2 SVGEGT. This CDR3 contains 16 residues. V lost 6 bases and J lost 3; bases outside the gene matches: 11. CDR3 DNA: TGTGCCAGCAGCAAGGGACAGGGTCGGTGGGACTATGGCTACACCTTC. Translating gives CASSKGQGRWDYGYTF.

This clonotype was counted many times. The chain links TRBV12-5 to TRBJ2-5; TRBD1 matches 8 bases. From germline, CDR1 is LGHNT and CDR2 FRNRAP. Trimming removed 5 bases from V and 1 base from J; junction bases left unmatched: 18. The CDR3 is 19 amino acids. The CDR3 protein is CASGPSAKMGTGLQETQYF. In DNA, the CDR3 is TGTGCTAGTGGTCCGAGCGCCAAGATGGGGACAGGACTCCAAGAGACCCAGTACTTC.

Only a few counts were recorded for this clonotype. The V gene is TRBV3-1, the J gene TRBJ2-5; perhaps TRBD2 as D (5 bases). The V end was cut by 5 bases, the J end by 1 base, with 14 bases between. The CDR3 consists of 15 residues. The germline CDR1 and CDR2 sequences are LGHDT and YNNKEL (reference sequence). The CDR3 coding sequence is TGTGCCAGCAGCTCACGGGAACAGCTCCAAGAGACCCAGTACTTC. The encoded protein is CASSSREQLQETQYF.

This chain links TRBV20-1 with TRBJ1-5; tentative D call: TRBD1 (6 bases). V was clipped by 2 bases and J by 7 bases, with 12 bases between them. The germline V gene encodes CDR1 DFQATT and CDR2 SNEGSKA (reference sequence). There are 13 residues in the CDR3. CDR3 coding DNA: TGCAGTGCTAGAATGTCCCAGGGGCAGCCCCAGCATTTT. Amino acids: CSARMSQGQPQHF.

The CDR3 nucleotides read TGTGCCATCAGTCCTGGGTCGACTAGACCGCCTCCCCACGAGCAGTACTTC. As protein: CAISPGSTRPPPHEQYF. V and J are TRBV10-3 and TRBJ2-7; tentatively, D is TRBD2 (6 bases). In germline, CDR1 is ENHRY, CDR2 SYGVKD. This CDR3 has 17 amino acids. Trimming shortened V by 5 bases and J by 5 bases, and 25 bases separated the two germline ends.